This T cell receptor beta chain appears in the sequencing data of a study of blood T cell repertoires in COVID-19. Study background: The analysed material was cDNA or gDNA that came from T cells, B-cell-depleted T cells, or PBMCs.

With 4 bases clipped from V and 6 bases from J, the junction kept 10 bases outside the gene matches. In germline, CDR1 is SGHRS, CDR2 YFSETQ. The CDR3 covers 15 residues. Repertoires were generated with immunoSEQ multiplex PCR, while TCRdb's copy carries only in-frame clones and drops some. The table shows a few hundred thousand clones, with about 83% occurring only once. The TCR originated in a woman aged 50 to 65 with acute or convalescent COVID-19. Sequencing used peripheral blood. The V gene is TRBV5-1, the J gene TRBJ2-4; 7 nucleotides match TRBD2. CDR3: CASSQTWGGLNIQYF. The CDR3 nucleotides read TGCGCCAGCAGCCAAACATGGGGGGGTCTAAACATTCAGTACTTC.